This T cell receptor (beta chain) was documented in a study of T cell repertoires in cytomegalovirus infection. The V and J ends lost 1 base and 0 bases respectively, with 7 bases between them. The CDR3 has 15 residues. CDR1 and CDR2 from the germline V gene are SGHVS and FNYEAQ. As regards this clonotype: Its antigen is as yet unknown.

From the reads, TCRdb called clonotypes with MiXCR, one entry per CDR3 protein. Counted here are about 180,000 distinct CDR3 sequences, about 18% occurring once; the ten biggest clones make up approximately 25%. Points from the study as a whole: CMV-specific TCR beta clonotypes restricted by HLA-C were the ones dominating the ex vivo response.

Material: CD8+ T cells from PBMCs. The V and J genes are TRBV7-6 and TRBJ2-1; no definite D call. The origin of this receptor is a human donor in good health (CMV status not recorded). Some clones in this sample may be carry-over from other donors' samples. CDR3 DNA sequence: TGTGCCAGCAGCTTAGGGCTGGTCTCCTACAATGAGCAGTTCTTC. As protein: CASSLGLVSYNEQFF. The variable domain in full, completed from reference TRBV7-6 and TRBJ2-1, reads GAGVSQSPRYKVTKRGQDVALRCDPISGHVSLYWYRQALGQGPEFLTYFNYEAQQDKSGLPNDRFSAERPEGSISTLTIQRTEQRDSAMYRCASSLGLVSYNEQFFGPGTRLTVL.